The 23 T cell receptor beta chains below come from one sample, sequenced in a study of T-cell reconstitution after alpha-beta-depleted transplantation in children. The library targeted TCRbeta and was prepared with unique molecular identifiers. MiXCR, applied by TCRdb to the PCR reads, yields one record per CDR3 protein. The sample has over 300,000 distinct CDR3 sequences; 10% are singletons. The sequencing used PBMCs from the stem cell graft donor, collected from the stem cell graft. These receptors were taken from a human donor who donated a stem cell graft to a child with acute lymphoblastic leukemia.

This clonotype was found a few times. The V gene is TRBV6-2 or TRBV6-3, the J gene TRBJ2-1, with unresolved D. Germline V gene data show CDR1 as MNHEY and CDR2 as SVGEGT. The germline V and J ends were trimmed by 2 bases and 10 bases, with 6 bases remaining between them. CDR3 length: 11 residues. CDR3 amino acids: CASSYGSEQFF. The CDR3 coding sequence is TGTGCCAGCAGTTACGGGTCGGAGCAGTTCTTC.

The table lists this clonotype with a few counts. The V and J genes are TRBV6-1 and TRBJ2-7; D is perhaps TRBD1 (6 bases). This CDR3 spans 14 amino acids. Trimming removed 7 bases at V and 6 bases at J, with 19 bases between. Per the germline V gene, CDR1 is MNHNS and CDR2 is SASEGT. The CDR3 is CASKQLGQSVEQYF. CDR3 DNA sequence: TGTGCCAGCAAACAACTAGGACAGTCGGTCGAGCAGTACTTC.

This clonotype was counted many times. This chain connects TRBV19 to TRBJ2-1, with 9 bases that match TRBD2. The CDR3 totals 14 residues. Germline CDR1 and CDR2: LNHDA and SQIVND (reference sequence). Trimming cost V 6 bases and J 13 bases; bases outside gene matches: 13. CDR3 region: CASSKGGAGGFQFF. The CDR3 DNA is TGTGCCAGTAGCAAGGGGGGAGCGGGAGGTTTCCAGTTCTTC.

This rearrangement joins TRBV12-3 or TRBV12-4 to TRBJ1-5; D is perhaps TRBD1 (5 bases). There are 15 residues in the CDR3. Trimming stripped 3 bases from V and 3 bases from J, with 12 bases between. DNA of the CDR3: TGTGCCAGCAGTTTCGGGACGGGGTTCAATCAGCCCCAGCATTTT. Amino acids: CASSFGTGFNQPQHF.

This clonotype was counted only a few times. The rearrangement uses TRBV28 and TRBJ2-5; maybe TRBD2 (6 bases). V lost 5 bases to trimming and J lost 1 base, with 17 bases between them. CDR1 and CDR2 from the germline V gene are MDHEN and SYDVKM. CDR3 size: 16 residues. CDR3 sequence reads: CASSTRDSAFQETQYF. CDR3 bases: TGTGCCAGCAGTACCCGGGACTCCGCTTTCCAAGAGACCCAGTACTTC.

The chain recombines TRBV20-1 with TRBJ2-1; no clear D. CDR1 and CDR2 from the germline V gene are DFQATT and SNEGSKA (reference sequence). Trimming shortened V by 1 base and J by 7 bases, and 8 bases separated the two germline ends. The CDR3 totals 12 residues. Written as DNA, the CDR3 is TGCAGTGCTAGAGCTGTGGGGAATGAGCAGTTCTTC. Amino acids: CSARAVGNEQFF.

The chain recombines TRBV7-2 with TRBJ2-1, with 7 nucleotides matching TRBD2. The CDR3 runs 20 residues. Trimming at V came to 1 base and at J to 0 bases, leaving 15 bases not matched to a gene. The V gene's germline CDR1 is SGHTA and CDR2 FQGNSA. CDR3 protein: CASSLGRGSSQTSSYNEQFF. The DNA of the CDR3 is TGTGCCAGCAGCTTAGGGCGCGGGAGTTCCCAAACGAGCTCCTACAATGAGCAGTTCTTC.

The rearrangement uses TRBV5-6 and TRBJ2-1; possible D gene TRBD2, 6 bases. V lost 1 base and J lost 6, with 17 bases in between. The CDR3 is 16 amino acids. The germline gives CDR1 SGHDT, CDR2 YYEEEE. CDR3 sequence: CASSLSWVGGGNEQFF. The CDR3 nucleotides are TGTGCCAGCAGCTTGAGTTGGGTCGGGGGTGGCAATGAGCAGTTCTTC.

J is TRBJ1-5 and V is TRBV6-1, with a weak D call TRBD1 (6 bases). Germline V gene sequence: CDR1 MNHNS, CDR2 SASEGT. The CDR3 extends over 16 amino acids. The ends were cut back, 4 bases at V and 2 bases at J, with 15 bases in the middle. The chain's CDR3 is CASSVVAGEGNQPQHF. The CDR3 coding sequence is TGTGCCAGCAGTGTGGTAGCAGGGGAGGGCAATCAGCCCCAGCATTTT.

This clonotype was recorded many times. The CDR3 sequence is CASSFSGRNTGELFF. The CDR3, as DNA: TGTGCCAGCAGCTTTAGCGGGAGGAACACCGGGGAGCTGTTTTTT. V gene TRBV7-9 combines with J gene TRBJ2-2; 9 bases line up with TRBD2. The CDR3 is made up of 15 amino acids. V dropped 3 bases and J dropped 1; count of bases not matched to a gene: 0. Per the germline V gene, CDR1 is SEHNR and CDR2 is FQNEAQ (reference sequence).

This clonotype was counted only a few times. This chain uses TRBV5-6 with TRBJ2-2; 8 nucleotides align to TRBD1. The CDR3 contains 16 residues. V was pared by 3 bases and J by 3 bases, with 7 bases of the junction left unmatched. Germline CDR1 SGHDT, CDR2 YYEEEE. In DNA form, the CDR3 reads TGTGCCAGCAGCTATTACCAGGGGGCAGACACCGGGGAGCTGTTTTTT. Amino acids: CASSYYQGADTGELFF.

This clonotype has just a few counts. The chain uses TRBV6-1 and TRBJ1-1, with 9 positions matching TRBD1. CDR1 is MNHNS and CDR2 is SASEGT in the germline V gene. This CDR3 has 17 residues. V lost 6 bases to trimming and J lost 5 bases; unmatched junction nucleotides: 16. CDR3 in DNA: TGTGCCAGCAGATCACAGGGGGCAGGGGCGTCGGGAACTGAAGCTTTCTTT. It specifies CASRSQGAGASGTEAFF.

In this sample, this clonotype turned up a few times. The rearrangement links TRBV5-1 to TRBJ2-1; 14 nucleotides align to TRBD2. Germline trimming cut 3 bases from V and 3 bases from J; bases unmatched to any gene: 11. Looked up from germline, CDR1 is SGHRS and CDR2 is YFSETQ. The CDR3 has 19 amino acids. The CDR3, as DNA: TGCGCCAGCAGCTCCGGACTAGCGGGAGGAGGACTTGTCTACAATGAGCAGTTCTTC. Amino acid sequence: CASSSGLAGGGLVYNEQFF.

This clonotype was picked up a small number of times. The chain uses TRBV29-1 and TRBJ2-7, with 12 bases fitting TRBD2. From germline, CDR1 is SQVTM and CDR2 ANQGSEA. CDR3 length: 13 amino acids. After removal of 8 bases from V and 5 bases from J, the junction contained 7 bases not matched to a gene. CDR3 bases: TGCAGCCTCCGGACTAGCGGGACCAACGAGCAGTACTTC. This encodes CSLRTSGTNEQYF.

The CDR3 here is CASNLGQGLYNEQFF. The DNA of the CDR3 is TGCGCCAGCAATCTCGGACAGGGACTCTACAATGAGCAGTTCTTC. V usage is TRBV4-1 and J usage is TRBJ2-1; 8 bases fit TRBD1. The germline CDR1 and CDR2 sequences are MGHRA and YSYEKL. Trimming took 7 bases from V and 3 from J; bases not matched to a gene: 8. The CDR3 runs to 15 residues.

J is TRBJ1-5 and V is TRBV6-1; TRBD1 agrees at 8 bases. Germline V gene data show CDR1 as MNHNS and CDR2 as SASEGT. The ends lost 8 bases at V and 7 bases at J; junction bases unmatched: 10. CDR3 size: 14 residues. In DNA form, the CDR3 reads TGTGCCAGCTCCCGAGCGACAGGGGAACAGCCCCAGCATTTT. This translates into CASSRATGEQPQHF.

The CDR3 nucleotides are TGTGCCAGCCGCGCGGGAGGGCAGGGGCGAAATGAGCAGTTCTTC. Translation gives CASRAGGQGRNEQFF. The chain is built from TRBV28 and TRBJ2-1; TRBD2 aligns across 9 bases. This CDR3 has 15 amino acids. Per germline, CDR1 MDHEN and CDR2 SYDVKM. Trimming at V came to 8 bases and at J to 7 bases, leaving 12 bases not matched to a gene.

This clonotype has just a few counts. V is TRBV20-1 and J is TRBJ2-1, with 10 bases fitting TRBD2. Germline-derived CDR1 and CDR2 are DFQATT and SNEGSKA (reference sequence). The CDR3 loop spans 14 amino acids. Trimming cost V 5 bases and J 3 bases; bases outside gene matches: 4. The CDR3 sequence is CSAAGLALYNEQFF. The DNA for the CDR3 is TGCAGTGCTGCGGGACTAGCGCTCTACAATGAGCAGTTCTTC.

This clonotype showed up just a few times. This chain links TRBV7-3 with TRBJ2-1; TRBD2 matches at 14 bases. V dropped 3 bases and J dropped 4; count of bases not matched to a gene: 17. The CDR3 length is 21 residues. The germline V gene encodes CDR1 SGHTA and CDR2 FQGTGA. The CDR3 sequence: CASSFTVGLAGVSPKYNEQFF. The CDR3 bases are TGTGCCAGCAGCTTTACAGTGGGACTAGCGGGAGTTTCACCGAAGTACAATGAGCAGTTCTTC.

This clonotype was detected ten times or more. The genes are TRBV10-3 and TRBJ1-3; D not certain. Germline CDR1 reads ENHRY; CDR2 reads SYGVKD. This CDR3 is 12 amino acids long. V lost 9 bases, J lost 2 bases, and 8 bases lay in between. CDR3 residues: CAIYSAGNTIYF. The DNA of the CDR3 is TGTGCCATTTATTCGGCTGGAAACACCATATATTTT.

In this sample, this clonotype turned up once. At one end, the junction sequence differs from germline, possibly due to a read error. The chain couples TRBV27 to TRBJ2-3; D remains unclear. Germline V CDR1 and CDR2: MNHEY, SMNVEV (reference sequence). The CDR3 loop spans 14 amino acids. The CDR3, as DNA: TGTGCCAGCAGTTTTTTTAGCCCCACAAATACGCAGTATTTT. Protein: CASSFFSPTNTQYF.

This clonotype came up once. The V call is TRBV20-1, the J call TRBJ2-7; 9 nucleotides line up with TRBD2. This CDR3 is built from 14 residues. The V segment lost 6 bases and the J segment 2 bases; nucleotides outside the gene matches: 8. Germline V lookup: CDR1 DFQATT, CDR2 SNEGSKA (reference sequence). CDR3 residues: CSADGGRAPYEQYF. CDR3 bases: TGCAGTGCGGACGGCGGGAGGGCGCCCTACGAGCAGTACTTC.

This clonotype was counted ten times or more. This rearrangement joins TRBV9 to TRBJ1-1; TRBD1 is a possible D gene (6 bases). This CDR3 has 16 residues. Germline V CDR1 and CDR2: SGDLS, YYNGEE. Trimming pared 3 bases from V and 6 bases from J, leaving 21 bases between. The CDR3 DNA follows: TGTGCCAGCAGCGATCAGGCGGGGGCCCCGCTCCCTGAAGCTTTCTTT. Amino acid sequence: CASSDQAGAPLPEAFF.